What follows are 11 T cell receptor beta chains derived from one specimen sequenced in a study of identical twins. MiXCR, applied by TCRdb to the 5' RACE reads, yields one record per CDR3 protein. The repertoire consists of around 300,000 distinct CDR3 sequences, with more than 6.5% occurring once and the leading ten covering more than 2%. These same records also appear under a second study, on yellow fever vaccine responses in identical twins.

Sequencing used memory (CD45RO+) T cells sorted from blood. All receptors derive from a woman between 18 and 30 years old in good health.

This clonotype has a handful of counts. The V gene is TRBV12-3 or TRBV12-4, the J gene TRBJ1-6; TRBD1 aligns across 11 bases. V was pared by 6 bases and J by 8 bases, with 6 bases of the junction left unmatched. The CDR3 is made up of 15 amino acids. The CDR3 is CASSLGQGAYSPLHF. In DNA form, the CDR3 reads TGTGCCAGCAGCCTCGGACAGGGGGCTTATTCACCCCTCCACTTT.

The V gene is TRBV20-1, the J gene TRBJ1-4, with D tentatively TRBD1 (5 bases). The CDR3 is 15 residues long. Per the germline V gene, CDR1 is DFQATT and CDR2 is SNEGSKA (reference sequence). V shed 0 bases and J shed 7 bases, with 15 bases lying between them. The chain's CDR3 is CSARDTGLLGEKLFF. As DNA, the CDR3 is TGCAGTGCTAGAGATACGGGACTCTTGGGTGAAAAACTGTTTTTT.

The table lists this clonotype with many counts. The chain has TRBV2 and TRBJ1-1; D gene unclear. Trimming removed 7 bases at V and 0 bases at J, with 3 bases between. The CDR3 is 11 residues long. Looked up from germline, CDR1 is SNHLY and CDR2 is FYNNEI. CDR3 loop: CASKLNTEAFF. CDR3 bases: TGTGCCAGCAAACTGAACACTGAAGCTTTCTTT.

This clonotype was counted at least ten times. The chain recombines TRBV10-3 with TRBJ2-1; tentative D call: TRBD2 (7 bases). Germline lookup yields CDR1 ENHRY and CDR2 SYGVKD. This CDR3 comprises 13 residues. V was trimmed by 0 bases and J by 8 bases, leaving 8 bases between them. CDR3 in amino acids: CAISESGGDEQFF. CDR3 coding DNA: TGTGCCATCAGTGAGTCAGGGGGGGATGAGCAGTTCTTC.

The table lists this clonotype with many counts. V usage is TRBV6-1 and J usage is TRBJ1-2; tentatively, D is TRBD1 (6 bases). The CDR3 is 14 amino acids. Trimming removed 6 bases at V and 4 bases at J, with 15 bases between. Looked up from germline, CDR1 is MNHNS and CDR2 is SASEGT. This chain's CDR3 is CASRVGPQGYGYTF. The CDR3 nucleotides read TGTGCCAGCAGGGTCGGTCCACAGGGCTATGGCTACACCTTC.

Many counts were recorded for this clonotype. The chain uses TRBV6-4 and TRBJ2-1, with 11 bases matching TRBD2. CDR3 length: 15 residues. V was pared by 6 bases and J by 8 bases, with 9 bases of the junction left unmatched. The germline V gene encodes CDR1 MRHNA and CDR2 SNTAGT. CDR3 in DNA: TGTGCCAGCAGCTATAGCGGGGGGGCCGAAGATGAGCAGTTCTTC. Protein: CASSYSGGAEDEQFF.

This chain joins TRBV2 and TRBJ2-5, with D possibly matching TRBD1 (5 bases). The CDR3 totals 13 residues. V lost 7 bases and J 5 bases, leaving 14 bases between the germline ends. The germline CDR1 and CDR2 sequences are SNHLY and FYNNEI. The CDR3 DNA reads as TGTGCCAGCACGCAGGGCTTAGGGGAGACCCAGTACTTC. Its translation is CASTQGLGETQYF.

The chain carries TRBV2 and TRBJ2-7; no definite D call. The CDR3 length is 12 residues. Germline-derived CDR1 and CDR2 are SNHLY and FYNNEI. The CDR3 spells CPSRLQDYEQYV. DNA of the CDR3: TGTCCCAGCAGACTCCAGGACTACGAGCAGTACGTC.

The chain uses TRBV12-3 or TRBV12-4 and TRBJ2-7, with TRBD2 matching 15 bases. J was trimmed by 3 bases and V by 5 bases; bases with no gene match: 5. The CDR3 is 16 residues long. The CDR3 DNA reads as TGTGCCAGCAGTCCGGGGACTAGCGGGAGGTTCTACGAGCAGTACTTC. It specifies CASSPGTSGRFYEQYF.

This clonotype was counted between two and nine times. The V gene is TRBV27, the J gene TRBJ2-6; no clear D gene. The length of the CDR3 is 14 residues. Germline values: CDR1 MNHEY, CDR2 SMNVEV (reference sequence). V gave up 4 bases and J gave up 4 bases, with 8 bases separating them. DNA for the CDR3: TGTGCCAGCAGTTCATGGGGAGGGGCCAACGTCCTGACTTTC. Protein product: CASSSWGGANVLTF.

There are a few counts of this clonotype. The chain links TRBV4-2 to TRBJ2-1; D not resolved. Deletions cut 4 bases from V and 8 bases from J, with 15 bases between. CDR1 is LGHNA and CDR2 is YNFKEQ in the germline V gene. The CDR3 runs 14 residues. The CDR3: CASSRPPAEDEQFF. CDR3 coding DNA: TGTGCCAGCAGCCGCCCGCCCGCTGAGGATGAGCAGTTCTTC.